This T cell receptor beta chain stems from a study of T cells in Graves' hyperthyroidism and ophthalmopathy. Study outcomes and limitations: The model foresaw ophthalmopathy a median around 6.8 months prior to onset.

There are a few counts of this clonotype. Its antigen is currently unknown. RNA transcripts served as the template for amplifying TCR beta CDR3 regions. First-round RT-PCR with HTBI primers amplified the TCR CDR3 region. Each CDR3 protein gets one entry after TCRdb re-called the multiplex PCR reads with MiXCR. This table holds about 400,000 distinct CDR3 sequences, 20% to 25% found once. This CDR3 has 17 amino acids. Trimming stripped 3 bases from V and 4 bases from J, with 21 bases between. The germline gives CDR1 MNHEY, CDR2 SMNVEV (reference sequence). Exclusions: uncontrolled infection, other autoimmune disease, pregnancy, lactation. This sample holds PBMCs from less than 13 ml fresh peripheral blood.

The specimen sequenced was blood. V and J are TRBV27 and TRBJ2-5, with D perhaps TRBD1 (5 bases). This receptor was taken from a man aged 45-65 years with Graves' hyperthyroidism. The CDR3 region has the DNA TGTGCCAGCAGTTTCGTCTGGGTGGCAGGGCCGCGAGAGACCCAGTACTTC. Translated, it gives CASSFVWVAGPRETQYF.